This T cell receptor beta chain was sequenced during a study of siplizumab effects on memory and regulatory T cells. Germline trimming cut 9 bases from V and 4 bases from J; bases unmatched to any gene: 17. The germline CDR1 and CDR2 sequences are WNHNN and SYGVQD (reference sequence). The length of the CDR3 is 16 residues. Concerning this clone: What it binds is unknown.

Study-wide results and limits: Suppressive capability of dividing Tregs from siplizumab cultures went unverified. Few alloreactive clones mapped to unstimulated subsets.

This table comes from immunoSEQ multiplex PCR, and its TCRdb copy is limited to in-frame clones, with some not included. Of tens of thousands of clones listed, roughly 96% are singletons. The sequenced sample was naive CD4+ T cells sorted from blood. This TCR derives from a human donor in good health. J is TRBJ1-1 and V is TRBV10-1; 7 bases align to TRBD1. The CDR3 nucleotides read TGCGCCAGATTAGACAGGGAGGGGGTAAGTAGCACTGAAGCTTTCTTT. This gives the protein CARLDREGVSSTEAFF.